A single sample gave rise to the 31 T cell receptor beta chains below, sequenced in a study of cytotoxic CD8 clonotypes in ibrutinib-treated CLL (dated by TCRdb to the early 2020s). Receptor amplification or capture employed the immunoSEQ multiplex PCR assay. TCRdb holds this immuneACCESS table with in-frame rearrangements only. Some clones are missing; in checked studies, unresolved V genes explain under half, and the rest has no known cause. The table for this sample lists about 310,000 clones; just under 80% of them were counted only once. The ten most abundant clones make up over 5% of the sample. Material: PBMCs, obtained before ibrutinib treatment. These receptors were collected from a human donor with chronic lymphocytic leukemia.

The chain has TRBV13 and TRBJ2-2; weak D call: TRBD2 (5 bases). Trimming cost V 1 base and J 1 base, with 10 bases left between them. The CDR3 length is 16 residues. Germline lookup yields CDR1 PRHDT and CDR2 FYEKMQ (reference sequence). Here the CDR3 reads CASSLVARLNTGELFF. Written as DNA, the CDR3 is TGTGCCAGCAGCTTAGTAGCGAGACTGAACACCGGGGAGCTGTTTTTT.

The chain couples TRBV7-2 to TRBJ2-5; 10 bases line up with TRBD2. Germline CDR1 is SGHTA and CDR2 is FQGNSA. The V segment lost 2 bases and the J segment 5 bases; nucleotides outside the gene matches: 8. This CDR3 comprises 16 residues. This CDR3 is CASSLMSSGSGETQYF. The CDR3 nucleotides read TGTGCCAGCAGCTTAATGTCTAGCGGGAGTGGGGAGACCCAGTACTTC.

There are a few counts of this clone. The chain uses TRBV5-6 and TRBJ1-2; tentative D call: TRBD1 (5 bases). V dropped 2 bases and J dropped 5 bases, with 13 bases sitting between them. CDR3 length equals 14 residues. CDR1 SGHDT and CDR2 YYEEEE come from the germline V gene. The CDR3 here is CASSFRELGYGYTF. The CDR3 coding sequence is TGTGCCAGCAGCTTCAGGGAGCTGGGATATGGCTACACCTTC.

The chain has TRBV27 and TRBJ2-7; D uncertain. The ends were cut back, 1 base at V and 3 bases at J, with 10 bases in the middle. CDR3 length equals 14 residues. Looked up from germline, CDR1 is MNHEY and CDR2 is SMNVEV (reference sequence). In nucleotides, the CDR3 is TGTGCCAGCAGTTTATGGGGAAACCTCTACGAGCAGTACTTC. As protein: CASSLWGNLYEQYF.

This chain uses TRBV7-2 with TRBJ1-5, with 9 bases identical to TRBD1. CDR1 and CDR2 from the germline V gene are SGHTA and FQGNSA. This CDR3 spans 15 amino acids. V lost 4 bases, J lost 6 bases, and 7 bases stayed unmatched. CDR3 region: CASSSQGAGIQPQHF. The CDR3 nucleotides are TGTGCCAGCAGCTCACAGGGGGCTGGTATTCAGCCCCAGCATTTT.

The chain has TRBV28 and TRBJ2-1; TRBD2 agrees at 9 bases. Germline V lookup: CDR1 MDHEN, CDR2 SYDVKM. The V gene end was trimmed by 6 bases and the J gene end by 0 bases; junction bases not matched to a gene: 15. CDR3 length: 19 amino acids. The CDR3 spells CASSPPVGLALSSYNEQFF. In nucleotides, the CDR3 is TGTGCCAGCAGCCCCCCCGTTGGACTAGCGCTTAGCTCCTACAATGAGCAGTTCTTC.

The rearrangement links TRBV4-2 to TRBJ2-1; 13 positions match TRBD2. Trimming at V came to 4 bases and at J to 2 bases, leaving 5 bases not matched to a gene. CDR3 size: 17 residues. In germline, CDR1 is LGHNA, CDR2 YNFKEQ. The CDR3: CASSLFTSGRAYNEQFF. Here the CDR3 DNA reads TGTGCCAGCAGCCTGTTTACTAGCGGGAGGGCCTACAATGAGCAGTTCTTC.

The V and J genes are TRBV9 and TRBJ2-5; D not certain. With 4 bases removed from V and 5 bases from J, the gap between germline ends came to 15 bases. The CDR3 spans 14 residues. In germline, CDR1 is SGDLS, CDR2 YYNGEE. CDR3 sequence (DNA): TGTGCCAGCAGCCCCGGTTCTATGGGCGAGACCCAGTACTTC. This sequence encodes CASSPGSMGETQYF.

The rearrangement links TRBV7-2 to TRBJ1-5; 7 nucleotides agree with TRBD1. The CDR3 spans 15 residues. Per the germline V gene, CDR1 is SGHTA and CDR2 is FQGNSA. J gave up 7 bases and V 5 bases, and 11 bases lay outside the gene matches. The DNA for the CDR3 is TGTGCCAGCAGCCAAAGCCGGACAGGTTCGCAGCCCCAGCATTTT. Its protein product is CASSQSRTGSQPQHF.

The rearrangement links TRBV5-1 to TRBJ2-3; D unresolved. Germline loops: CDR1 SGHRS, CDR2 YFSETQ. The CDR3 has 15 residues. V lost 3 bases, J lost 6 bases, and 17 bases lay in between. CDR3 nucleotide sequence: TGCGCCAGCAGCTATGTTGGCCTCCAACAGGATACGCAGTATTTT. Its translation: CASSYVGLQQDTQYF.

The chain employs TRBV15 and TRBJ2-5; D is perhaps TRBD1 (5 bases). Trimming took off 3 bases at V and 5 bases at J, with 10 bases between the two ends. The CDR3 extends over 13 amino acids. Per the germline V gene, CDR1 is LNHNV and CDR2 is YYDKDF (reference sequence). The CDR3 is CATSRDRGETQYF. The CDR3 DNA follows: TGTGCCACCAGCAGGGATAGGGGTGAGACCCAGTACTTC. Together with reference TRBV15 and TRBJ2-5, the CDR3 gives the full variable domain: DAMVIQNPRYQVTQFGKPVTLSCSQTLNHNVMYWYQQKSSQAPKLLFHYYDKDFNNEADTPDNFQSRRPNTSFCFLDIRSPGLGDTAMYLCATSRDRGETQYFGPGTRLLVL.

The table lists this clone with many counts. V and J are TRBV6-5 and TRBJ2-7; D tentatively reads TRBD1 or TRBD2 (5 bases each). CDR1 and CDR2 (germline): MNHEY, SVGAGI. V was cut by 3 bases and J by 7 bases, with 13 bases left in between. CDR3 length: 13 residues. CDR3 nucleotide sequence: TGTGCCAGCAGTTATATCGGGGCGGGTGAGCAGTACTTC. This codes for CASSYIGAGEQYF.

The chain recombines TRBV30 with TRBJ2-1; D may be TRBD2 (6 bases). The CDR3 totals 16 residues. The germline gives CDR1 GTSNPN, CDR2 SVGIG (reference sequence). The ends were cut back, 0 bases at V and 3 bases at J, with 15 bases in the middle. CDR3 amino acids: CAWSVRGDFYYNEQFF. The CDR3 DNA reads TGTGCCTGGAGTGTACGAGGGGACTTCTACTACAATGAGCAGTTCTTC.

The chain is built from TRBV4-3 and TRBJ2-3; 9 nucleotides match TRBD2. V lost 1 base to trimming and J lost 5 bases; unmatched junction nucleotides: 4. Germline CDR1 and CDR2: LGHNA and YSLEER. The CDR3 loop spans 15 amino acids. CDR3 DNA sequence: TGCGCCAGCAGCCAAGGTCGCGGGAGGGTAGATACGCAGTATTTT. Encoded protein: CASSQGRGRVDTQYF.

The rearrangement joins TRBV29-1 to TRBJ1-1; 7 bases agree with TRBD1. Germline V gives CDR1 SQVTM, CDR2 ANQGSEA. The CDR3 is 12 residues long. V shed 7 bases, J shed 1 base, and the junction held 3 bases outside the gene matches. DNA for the CDR3: TGCAGCGGGGGACAGTGGAACACTGAAGCTTTCTTT. Translated, it gives CSGGQWNTEAFF.

The rearrangement links TRBV20-1 to TRBJ2-7, with no clear D. CDR3 length: 10 residues. V lost 5 bases and J lost 2, with 4 bases in between. Germline CDR1 and CDR2: DFQATT and SNEGSKA (reference sequence). The CDR3 sequence is CSALAYEQYF. For the CDR3, the DNA is TGCAGTGCTCTAGCCTACGAGCAGTACTTC.

The rearrangement uses TRBV7-9 and TRBJ2-7; no clear D. From germline, CDR1 is SEHNR and CDR2 FQNEAQ (reference sequence). Trimming stripped 5 bases from V and 2 bases from J, with 4 bases between. This CDR3 spans 11 amino acids. The chain's CDR3 is CASSQPYEQYF. CDR3 DNA: TGTGCCAGCAGCCAACCCTACGAGCAGTACTTC.

The chain has TRBV4-3 and TRBJ1-1; D gene uncertain. This CDR3 region has 14 residues. The germline V gene encodes CDR1 LGHNA and CDR2 YSLEER. The V end was cut by 0 bases, the J end by 1 base, with 6 bases between. The CDR3 nucleotides are TGCGCCAGCAGCCAAGATCCAGGGAACACTGAAGCTTTCTTT. Its translation is CASSQDPGNTEAFF.

This chain links TRBV5-1 with TRBJ2-1; 11 bases match TRBD1. Germline loops: CDR1 SGHRS, CDR2 YFSETQ. Trimming took 4 bases from V and 8 from J; bases not matched to a gene: 5. The CDR3 sequence is 14 residues long. The CDR3 loop reads CASSPGQGADEQFF. In DNA form, the CDR3 reads TGCGCCAGCAGCCCCGGACAGGGGGCGGATGAGCAGTTCTTC.

The gene calls are TRBV27 and TRBJ2-2; 8 nucleotides align to TRBD1. The CDR3 has 14 amino acids. Germline V gives CDR1 MNHEY, CDR2 SMNVEV (reference sequence). V shed 6 bases and J 4 bases; nucleotides not matched to a gene: 4. The CDR3 loop reads CASRPTGGTGELFF. The CDR3 region has the DNA TGTGCCAGCAGACCAACAGGGGGCACCGGGGAGCTGTTTTTT.

The gene calls are TRBV4-3 and TRBJ1-5, with a weak D call TRBD1 (5 bases). Trimming left V 0 bases short and J 8 bases short, with 14 bases between. This CDR3 has 15 amino acids. CDR1 and CDR2 from the germline V gene are LGHNA and YSLEER. CDR3 protein: CASSQDPGQGKPQHF. In nucleotides, the CDR3 is TGCGCCAGCAGCCAAGATCCTGGGCAGGGTAAGCCCCAGCATTTT.

The chain has TRBV4-2 and TRBJ2-1; D remains unclear. Germline V gives CDR1 LGHNA, CDR2 YNFKEQ. V lost 1 base, J lost 7 bases, and 5 bases lay in between. CDR3 length: 12 residues. CDR3 bases: TGTGCCAGCAGCCAAGCTGGGAATGAGCAGTTCTTC. Its translation is CASSQAGNEQFF.

V and J are TRBV7-3 and TRBJ2-5; 9 bases align to TRBD1. CDR3 length: 18 amino acids. CDR1 is SGHTA, CDR2 FQGTGA, per germline. V shed 1 base, J shed 5 bases, and the junction held 14 bases outside the gene matches. The CDR3 DNA is TGTGCCAGCAGCTTAAAGGGACAGGGAGACGTTGATGAGGAGACCCAGTACTTC. This sequence encodes CASSLKGQGDVDEETQYF.

The chain employs TRBV25-1 and TRBJ2-7, with TRBD1 matching over 7 bases. V was pared by 2 bases and J by 3 bases, with 1 base of the junction left unmatched. The CDR3 runs 13 residues. Germline loops: CDR1 MGHDK, CDR2 SYGVNS. DNA of the CDR3: TGTGCCAGCAGTGAACAGGGGGTCTACGAGCAGTACTTC. It encodes CASSEQGVYEQYF.

This chain links TRBV9 with TRBJ1-1; no firm D call. V shed 0 bases and J shed 3 bases, with 12 bases lying between them. This CDR3 comprises 15 residues. Germline V lookup: CDR1 SGDLS, CDR2 YYNGEE. CDR3 coding DNA: TGTGCCAGCAGCGTAGGAACGGCCGTTGACACTGAAGCTTTCTTT. Encoded protein: CASSVGTAVDTEAFF.

This chain connects TRBV30 to TRBJ2-7, with 7 bases that match TRBD1. Per germline, CDR1 GTSNPN and CDR2 SVGIG (reference sequence). Trimming cost V 0 bases and J 3 bases; bases outside gene matches: 2. The CDR3 contains 13 residues. CDR3 residues: CAWSVRDSYEQYF. The CDR3 DNA follows: TGTGCCTGGAGTGTAAGGGACAGCTACGAGCAGTACTTC.

The chain links TRBV4-1 to TRBJ1-4; maybe TRBD1 (5 bases). In germline, CDR1 is MGHRA, CDR2 YSYEKL. Trimming cost V 5 bases and J 0 bases, with 13 bases left between them. CDR3 length: 16 residues. The CDR3 DNA reads TGCGCCAGCAGCGCGGGGACGACTGCAACTAATGAAAAACTGTTTTTT. It encodes CASSAGTTATNEKLFF.

Worth noting for this clone: Other DNA sequences in this sample translate to the same CDR3. V usage is TRBV30 and J usage is TRBJ2-7; D is undetermined. The CDR3 loop spans 11 amino acids. Germline V gene data show CDR1 as GTSNPN and CDR2 as SVGIG (reference sequence). V gave up 2 bases and J gave up 4 bases, with 6 bases separating them. Written as DNA, the CDR3 is TGTGCCTGGAGTCCCGGGTACGAGCAGTACTTC. This codes for CAWSPGYEQYF.

The chain uses TRBV7-2 and TRBJ2-2; D possibly corresponds to TRBD1 (6 bases). This CDR3 contains 16 residues. Germline V gene data show CDR1 as SGHTA and CDR2 as FQGNSA. Trimming pared 0 bases from V and 7 bases from J, leaving 15 bases between. CDR3 region: CASSLALGQPNGELFF. CDR3 nucleotides: TGTGCCAGCAGCTTAGCGTTAGGACAGCCGAACGGGGAGCTGTTTTTT.

The chain links TRBV6-5 to TRBJ2-3; no definite D call. With 7 bases removed from V and 0 bases from J, the gap between germline ends came to 14 bases. This CDR3 contains 15 residues. The V gene's germline CDR1 is MNHEY and CDR2 SVGAGI. The CDR3 is CASNQRHRSTDTQYF. The CDR3 region has the DNA TGTGCCAGCAATCAGCGACATCGGAGCACAGATACGCAGTATTTT.

This clone showed up just once. The chain links TRBV5-6 to TRBJ2-7; 8 bases map to TRBD1. The CDR3 consists of 14 residues. The ends lost 0 bases at V and 6 bases at J; junction bases unmatched: 5. The germline V gene has CDR1 SGHDT and CDR2 YYEEEE. CDR3 sequence: CASSLVSGGSEQYF. The CDR3 region has the DNA TGTGCCAGCAGCTTGGTATCAGGGGGCAGCGAGCAGTACTTC.